The rows below give T cell receptor beta chains drawn from one sample of a study of monozygotic twins with inflammatory bowel disease. TCRdb re-called the 5' RACE reads and catalogs CDR3 proteins one per entry, DNA excluded. The sample has about 160,000 distinct CDR3 sequences, and its top ten clones hold around 6.8%. The source material was blood. The receptors originated from a human donor with ulcerative colitis or Crohn's disease, or a healthy co-twin of an affected twin (not recorded which). CDR3s include the opening cysteine and the closing phenylalanine or tryptophan.

>TRBJ2-1|16|TRBV5-1
CASSLGGAGFGNEQFF
>TRBJ2-1|15|TRBV7-9
CASSAGLAGLNEQFF
>TRBJ2-7|15|TRBV7-2
CASSFGDGGLYEQYF
>TRBJ2-7|13|TRBV14
CASSQRVFYEQYF
>TRBJ2-1|11|TRBV15
CATRMENEQFF
>TRBJ1-4|11|TRBV6-6
CASSTFEKLFF
>TRBJ2-2|12|TRBV5-1
CASRPPGGELFF
>TRBJ1-5|12|TRBV29-1
CSVEVVGQPQHF
>TRBJ1-4|15|TRBV5-5
CASSLVTGFREKLFF
>TRBJ1-5|14|TRBV19
CASSIGESNQPQHF
>TRBJ1-1|17|TRBV5-1
CASSQDPAPPLNTEAFF
>TRBJ1-1|12|TRBV29-1
CSVTGGNTEAFF
>TRBJ1-2|16|TRBV6-5
CASSSAFLDRHYGYTF
>TRBJ1-2|13|TRBV28
CASSIDSIYGYTF
>TRBJ2-3|14|TRBV7-3
CASSSMSGSDTQYF
>TRBJ2-7|16|TRBV7-2
CASTLGTSGRAYEQYF
>TRBJ1-1|15|TRBV6-5
CASSYLTGAGTEAFF
>TRBJ1-3|18|TRBV15
CATSKLRNMDPTSDTIYF
>TRBJ1-5|16|TRBV4-3
CASSQDLGGHNQPQHF
>TRBJ1-6|15|TRBV13
CASSGGHVYNSPLHF
>TRBJ2-7|14|TRBV14
CASSRRQGPYEQYF
>TRBJ1-5|14|TRBV12-3/TRBV12-4
CASSLRPRGQPQHF
>TRBJ2-1|17|TRBV20-1
CSAREPYSGARYNEQFF
>TRBJ1-2|14|TRBV5-6
CASSSGRGFYGYTF
>TRBJ1-1|11|TRBV27
CATRVNTEAFF
>TRBJ2-7|12|TRBV20-1
CSGASGVDEQYF
>TRBJ2-5|13|TRBV29-1
CSVAVTGEVAQYF
>TRBJ2-6|17|TRBV5-6
CASSLKSYTSGANVLTF
>TRBJ1-1|15|TRBV6-5
CASSYSQGMNTEAFF
>TRBJ2-7|15|TRBV6-5
CASSYSRAGGYEQYF
>TRBJ1-3|14|TRBV5-6
CASSSGGSGNTIYF
>TRBJ2-7|13|TRBV28
CASSTGQTYEQYF
>TRBJ1-2|15|TRBV11-2
CASSTKTGVDYGYTF
>TRBJ2-6|14|TRBV7-9
CASSQSSGANVLTF
>TRBJ1-2|12|TRBV20-1
CSASAGRYGYTF
>TRBJ2-1|13|TRBV10-3
CAISPTSNNEQFF
>TRBJ1-4|17|TRBV4-1
CASSRIVTLATNEKLFF
>TRBJ2-6|20|TRBV11-2
CASSPPGTSGSKGGANVLTF
>TRBJ2-6|15|TRBV9
CASSVAGPGANVLTF
>TRBJ1-5|16|TRBV6-5
CASIYHPGTGNQPQHF
>TRBJ2-2|14|TRBV28
CASSLALGSGELFF
>TRBJ2-7|14|TRBV6-1
CATSPGQAGYEQYF
>TRBJ2-3|15|TRBV10-3
CAISESKQGTDTQYF
>TRBJ1-5|17|TRBV4-3
CASSQDRVSYSNQPQHF
>TRBJ1-2|13|TRBV6-5
CASSPDRVGGYTF
>TRBJ2-5|13|TRBV5-1
CATRLAGVETQYF
>TRBJ2-1|18|TRBV3-1
CASSQVPRTSGKYNEQFF